This TCR beta chain was documented in a study of CD8 T cells in Susac syndrome. Sequencing of TCR beta covered CD8+ and CD4+ T cells obtained from blood. Trimming removed 4 bases from V and 2 bases from J; junction bases left unmatched: 9. The CDR3 totals 17 residues. CDR1 is LGHDT and CDR2 is YNNKEL in the germline V gene (reference sequence). Random hexamers were used to reverse transcribe the RNA input (about 0.45 to 1 ug). Via MiXCR, TCRdb re-called the immunoSEQ multiplex PCR reads, giving one row per CDR3 protein. The sample has some 110,000 distinct CDR3 sequences, just under 95% seen once. The material sequenced was CD4+ T cells from PBMCs. The receptor comes from a human donor with multiple sclerosis. The chain recombines TRBV3-1 with TRBJ1-5, with 9 bases that match TRBD1. CDR3 bases: TGTGCCAGCAGCCCTACAGGGGGCGCGACCGGCAATCAGCCCCAGCATTTT. It translates to CASSPTGGATGNQPQHF.